This TCR beta chain was profiled in a study of shared clonotypes between healthy human individuals. Study-wide results and limits: Tissues were not sampled, only blood, and their repertoires likely differ.

Data came from immunoSEQ multiplex PCR; TCRdb stores just in-frame clones and leaves some out. The profile shows about half a million clones, roughly 77% of them singletons. Worth noting for this clone: What it binds is not known.

Sequenced input: PBMCs. This receptor was identified in a woman aged 40 to 49 in good health. Some clones in this sample may be carry-over from other donors' samples.

CDR3 sequence reads: CASSLAGTRDLYGYTF. The CDR3 bases are TGCGCCAGCAGCTTGGCCGGGACCCGAGATCTCTATGGCTACACCTTC. The chain carries TRBV5-1 and TRBJ1-2; D is possibly TRBD1 (5 bases). The V gene lost 0 bases and the J gene lost 4 bases, with 16 bases spanning the gap. CDR1 SGHRS and CDR2 YFSETQ come from the germline V gene. The CDR3 is made up of 16 amino acids.